The clone carrying this TCR beta chain was picked up a small number of times. Its antigen remains unknown. Barcoded TCR alpha and TCR beta cDNA libraries with UMIs came from 5'RACE using constant-segment primers. TCRdb analysed the 5' RACE reads with MiXCR anew, one entry per CDR3 protein. This sample has some 440,000 distinct CDR3 sequences; more than 20% occur once, and the top ten carry 12%. This record comes from a study of T-cell memory formation after mild COVID-19. The CDR3 has 14 amino acids. V trimming: 3 bases; J trimming: 7 bases; junction bases outside the gene matches: 6. Germline CDR1 is SGHNT and CDR2 is YYREEE (reference sequence). Study-level results: Second-wave clones with a day 37 peak had unconfirmed SARS-CoV-2 specificity. Balance between CD4 and CD8 was seen in clones contracting day 15 to 85, and a CD4+ lean was seen in later expanders. Researchers report contracting CD4+ clones mostly in CM and EM, with CD8+ clones in EMRA.

Sequencing input: PBMCs or a T cell subset sorted from them (not recorded which). This chain links TRBV5-4 with TRBJ1-2, with 10 bases identical to TRBD1. The TCR comes from an adult woman who had mild COVID-19 (a few samples of this study predate the infection). Cell type and time point are not known. In nucleotides, the CDR3 is TGTGCCAGCAGCTGGGGACAGGGGATTTTTGGCTACACCTTC. Protein: CASSWGQGIFGYTF.